This T cell receptor beta chain was recovered during a study of T cell responses to AZD1222 COVID-19 vaccine. Regarding the study as a whole: Without day 14 samples, only post-peak T cell repertoires were studied.

Points on this clone: Antigen: not known.

Repertoires were generated with immunoSEQ multiplex PCR, while TCRdb's copy carries only in-frame clones and drops some. In the table there are about 110,000 clones, approximately 90% of which are singletons. Germline V gene data show CDR1 as LNHDA and CDR2 as SQIVND (reference sequence). The CDR3 is made up of 15 amino acids. With 5 bases clipped from V and 4 bases from J, the junction kept 7 bases outside the gene matches. The clonotype originates from an adult in good health. The chain joins TRBV19 to TRBJ2-7, with 11 bases fitting TRBD1. This material consisted of peripheral blood, taken on day 0 of MenACWY control vaccination. The DNA of the CDR3 is TGTGCCAGTAGTGCTCCGGGACAGGGGGTTTACGAGCAGTACTTC. This sequence encodes CASSAPGQGVYEQYF.